Presented here are 2 T cell receptor beta chains from one specimen sequenced in a study of CD8 T cells in ankylosing spondylitis. General study results and limits: For ankylosing spondylitis blood, a TCR beta motif of under 10 highly homologous variants appeared characteristic.

In TCRdb, the 5' RACE reads were re-called with MiXCR into one record per CDR3 protein. This sample has some 130,000 distinct CDR3 sequences, with 17% found just once. Their antigens remain unidentified. The sample consisted of blood, either unsorted or a sorted T cell fraction (not recorded which). These TCRs come from a male donor with ankylosing spondylitis.

The V call is TRBV7-9, the J call TRBJ2-5; D possibly matches TRBD1 or TRBD2 (5 bases each). Germline-derived CDR1 and CDR2 are SEHNR and FQNEAQ (reference sequence). Trimming cost V 3 bases and J 9 bases, with 14 bases left between them. This CDR3 has 13 residues. The CDR3 protein is CASSFPGRPAQYF. For the CDR3, the DNA is TGTGCCAGCAGCTTTCCGGGGCGCCCGGCCCAGTACTTC.

This clonotype has at least ten counts. The chain uses TRBV10-3 and TRBJ2-2, with a weak D call TRBD1 (6 bases). CDR1 ENHRY and CDR2 SYGVKD come from the germline V gene. The CDR3 runs to 12 residues. Trimming took 7 bases from V and 5 from J, leaving 8 bases between them. CDR3 coding DNA: TGTGCCATCAATACAGGGACCGGGGAGCTGTTTTTT. This translates into CAINTGTGELFF.